Described below is a single T cell receptor (beta chain) sequence and its context. This clone has a handful of counts. Its antigen is still unknown. Qualities for individual bases were not recorded, and no much larger clone is one base off. The data originate from a study of beta chain features in type 1 diabetes (dated by TCRdb to 2016 to 2019). For context, the study as a whole: No differences in mean age, gender distribution, total cell number or subset yield were found between patients and healthy donors. A total of roughly 98,000,000 sorted cells were examined across all samples, and RNA yield correlated strongly with the number of cells per subset. Naive and central memory subsets were obtained from all 30 or so donors, but regulatory and stem cell-like memory subsets were isolated from only 8 patients and 8 healthy donors. The study compared the TCRB repertoires of sorted circulating CD4+ T cell subsets in recently diagnosed type 1 diabetes patients with those in matched healthy donors.

Study-level results and caveats: Only small numbers of individuals were included in the HLA sub-analyses, which left unresolved whether HLA type had any influence on TCRB rearrangement. Because cDNA was sequenced instead of genomic DNA, highly expressing activated cells could be over-represented, though the groups showed no difference in activation or CD3 levels. In all four CD4+ subsets, TCRB CDR3 length was moderately but significantly shorter in type 1 diabetes patients. PCR might favor shorter templates, but patient and control samples were amplified and corrected together, so any skew would affect both groups equally. At VDJ recombination sites, type 1 diabetes patients had fewer insertions and more deleted nucleotides, which implies abnormalities in thymic rearrangement. Naive, central memory and regulatory TCRB repertoires appeared more similar among patients than among healthy donors.

The entire isolated RNA was reverse transcribed using the High Capacity cDNA Reverse Transcription Kit, and thus expressed TCRB transcripts were sequenced. Deep immunoSEQ sequencing was performed on naive, central memory and regulatory T cell samples, with an average of roughly 3.6 million total reads per sample. Sorted cells were lysed in RLT buffer, and RNA was extracted using DNase-treated RNeasy Micro or Mini kits according to cell number. To prevent cross-contamination, each cell subset was processed individually, whereas patient and healthy donor samples were processed jointly. The immunoSEQ multiplex PCR was used to amplify TCRB sequences from cDNA, generating 87-bp fragments that spanned the CDR3 region. The amplicons were sequenced using the Illumina HiSeq platform. The original methods were these. Synthetic template baselines were used to correct PCR bias computationally, reads within Hamming distance 2 were collapsed, and singletons that could not be merged were discarded. By aligning reads against IMGT, V, D and J genes, CDR3 length, and insertions or deletions at six rearrangement sites were assigned. Within each subset, clonotype counts were normalized to the number of sorted cells before true diversity and Gini coefficients were calculated with the tcR R package. The overlap coefficient, calculated on TCRB nucleotide sequences, was used to measure repertoire sharing. Out-of-frame TCRB sequences from naive cells were analyzed to stand in for the pre-selection repertoire. Sourced from immuneACCESS, this table was stored by TCRdb with only in-frame sequences that have V and J called. A share of the clones is absent; for the studies checked, an unresolved V gene accounts for under half, and the remainder has no known explanation. V, J and clone size were drawn from that table, and D and trimming were deduced from the DNA. In this sample the table shows hundreds of thousands of clones, roughly 13% of which occur a single time. The leading ten clones occupy approximately 0.022% of the sample.

Each donor gave one peripheral blood draw, averaging approximately 0.12 L, which was collected into heparinised tubes. Naive, central memory, regulatory and stem cell-like memory CD4+ T cells were sorted on a BD FACSAria II using a panel including CD45RO, CCR7, CD25, CD127, CD95 and CD27. All sorted populations exceeded 98% purity. PBMCs were isolated immediately by Lymphoprep density gradient centrifugation and stained directly without culture. So that batch effects would be minimized, each experiment stained and sorted samples in pairs, pairing one healthy donor with one patient. The receptor was isolated from a man younger than 30 with type 1 diabetes. Sequencing was carried out using naive CD4+ T cells from blood. Sample cell subset or site, as interpreted from the label and publication: true naive CD4+ T cells.

The CDR3 here reads CASSPRANYGYTF. Here is the DNA: TGTGCCAGCAGTCCCAGGGCCAACTATGGCTACACCTTC. The V and J genes are TRBV27 and TRBJ1-2, and the D gene may be TRBD1, 5 bases matching. CDR1 and CDR2 are read off the germline V gene (reference sequence) as MNHEY and SMNVEV. The junction shows trimming of 5 bases on V and 2 bases on J, plus 9 bases between the germline ends. The CDR3 starts with the cysteine, ends with the phenylalanine, and has 13 residues. Only CDR3 DNA remains: 39 bases, in frame from the first base.